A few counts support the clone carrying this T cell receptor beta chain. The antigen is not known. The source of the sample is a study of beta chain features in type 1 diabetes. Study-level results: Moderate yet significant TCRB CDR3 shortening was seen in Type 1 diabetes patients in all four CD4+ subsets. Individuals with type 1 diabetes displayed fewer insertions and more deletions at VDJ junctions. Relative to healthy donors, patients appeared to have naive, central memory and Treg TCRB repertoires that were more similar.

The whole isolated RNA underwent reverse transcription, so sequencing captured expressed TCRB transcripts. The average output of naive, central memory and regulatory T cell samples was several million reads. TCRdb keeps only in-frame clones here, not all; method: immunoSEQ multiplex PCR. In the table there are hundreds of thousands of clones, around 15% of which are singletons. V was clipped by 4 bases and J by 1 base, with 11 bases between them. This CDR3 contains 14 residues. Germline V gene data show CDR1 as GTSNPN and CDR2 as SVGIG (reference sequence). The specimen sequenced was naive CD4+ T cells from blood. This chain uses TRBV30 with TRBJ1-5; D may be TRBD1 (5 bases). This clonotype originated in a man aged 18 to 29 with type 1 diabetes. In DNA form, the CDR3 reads TGTGCCTGGAACGGACAACCAAGCAATCAGCCCCAGCATTTT. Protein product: CAWNGQPSNQPQHF.